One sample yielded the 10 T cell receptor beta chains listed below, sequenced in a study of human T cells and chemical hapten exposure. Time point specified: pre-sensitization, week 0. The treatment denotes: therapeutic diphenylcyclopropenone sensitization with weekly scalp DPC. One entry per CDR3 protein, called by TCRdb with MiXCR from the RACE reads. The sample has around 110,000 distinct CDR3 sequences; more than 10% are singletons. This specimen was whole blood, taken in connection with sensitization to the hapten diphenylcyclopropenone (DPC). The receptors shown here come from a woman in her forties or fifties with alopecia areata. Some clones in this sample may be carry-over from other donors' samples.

CDR3 nucleotides: TGTGCCAGCAGTTACGGGGCTAGCACCCGTACGCAGTATTTT. Translation gives CASSYGASTRTQYF. The chain links TRBV6-5 to TRBJ2-3; the D gene could be TRBD1 or TRBD2 (5 bases each). The CDR3 is 14 amino acids. Trimming took off 2 bases at V and 8 bases at J, with 14 bases between the two ends. The V gene's germline CDR1 is MNHEY and CDR2 SVGAGI.

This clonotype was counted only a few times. The CDR3 nucleotides read TGTGCCAGCAGCAAAGAACACAGGAGTTTTCTAAACTCTGGAAACACCATATATTTT. This codes for CASSKEHRSFLNSGNTIYF. This chain joins TRBV21-1 and TRBJ1-3; the table's D call, TRBD1, has no DNA check behind it. TRBV21-1 is recorded as a pseudogene. This CDR3 is built from 19 residues.

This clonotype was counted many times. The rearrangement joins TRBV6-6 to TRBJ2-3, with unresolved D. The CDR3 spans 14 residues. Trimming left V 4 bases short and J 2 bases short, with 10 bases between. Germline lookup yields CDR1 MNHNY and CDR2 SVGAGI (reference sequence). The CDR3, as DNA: TGTGCCAGCAGTTCCGGGCCGAACACAGATACGCAGTATTTT. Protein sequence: CASSSGPNTDTQYF.

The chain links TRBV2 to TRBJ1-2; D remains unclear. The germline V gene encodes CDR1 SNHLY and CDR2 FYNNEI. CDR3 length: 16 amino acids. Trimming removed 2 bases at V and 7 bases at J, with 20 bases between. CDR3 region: CASSEPKMVSGFGYTF. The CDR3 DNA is TGTGCCAGCAGTGAACCCAAGATGGTATCGGGGTTTGGCTACACCTTC.

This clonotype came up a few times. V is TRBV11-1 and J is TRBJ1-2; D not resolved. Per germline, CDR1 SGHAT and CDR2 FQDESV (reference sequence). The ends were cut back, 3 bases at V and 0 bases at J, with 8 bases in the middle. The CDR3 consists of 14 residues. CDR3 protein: CASSLDASNYGYTF. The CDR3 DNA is TGTGCCAGCAGCTTGGACGCATCTAACTATGGCTACACCTTC.

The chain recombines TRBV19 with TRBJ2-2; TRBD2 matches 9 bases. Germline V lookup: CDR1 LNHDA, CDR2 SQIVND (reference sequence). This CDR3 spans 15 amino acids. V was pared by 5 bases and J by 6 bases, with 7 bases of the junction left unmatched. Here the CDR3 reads CASSLVIAGAGELFF. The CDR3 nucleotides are TGTGCCAGTAGTCTCGTAATAGCGGGGGCCGGGGAGCTGTTTTTT.

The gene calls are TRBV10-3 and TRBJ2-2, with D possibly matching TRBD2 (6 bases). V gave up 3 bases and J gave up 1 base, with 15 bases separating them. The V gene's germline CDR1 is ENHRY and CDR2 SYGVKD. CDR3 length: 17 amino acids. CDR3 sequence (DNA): TGTGCCATCAGTGACCCGGAGGGGTACAGGAACACCGGGGAGCTGTTTTTT. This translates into CAISDPEGYRNTGELFF.

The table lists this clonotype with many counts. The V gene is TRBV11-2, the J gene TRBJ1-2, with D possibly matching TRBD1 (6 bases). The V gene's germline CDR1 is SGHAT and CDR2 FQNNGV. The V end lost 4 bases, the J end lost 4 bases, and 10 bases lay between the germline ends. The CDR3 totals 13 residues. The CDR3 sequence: CASSSDSRYGYTF. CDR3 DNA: TGTGCCAGCAGCTCGGACAGTCGCTATGGCTACACCTTC.

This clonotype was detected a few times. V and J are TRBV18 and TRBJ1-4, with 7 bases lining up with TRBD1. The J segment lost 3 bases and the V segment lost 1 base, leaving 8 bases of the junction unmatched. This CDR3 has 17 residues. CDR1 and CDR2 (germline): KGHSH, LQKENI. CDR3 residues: CASSPRSAGQSNEKLFF. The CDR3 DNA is TGTGCCAGCTCACCACGGTCAGCGGGACAGTCTAATGAAAAACTGTTTTTT.

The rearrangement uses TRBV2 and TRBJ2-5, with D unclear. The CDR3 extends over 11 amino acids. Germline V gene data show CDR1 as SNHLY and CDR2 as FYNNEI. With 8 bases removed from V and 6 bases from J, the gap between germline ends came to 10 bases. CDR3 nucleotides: TGTGCCAGCGCAAGGGAACAGACCCAGTACTTC. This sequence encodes CASAREQTQYF. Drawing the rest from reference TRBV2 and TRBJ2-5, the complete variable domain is EPEVTQTPSHQVTQMGQEVILRCVPISNHLYFYWYRQILGQKVEFLVSFYNNEISEKSEIFDDQFSVERPDGSNFTLKIRSTKLEDSAMYFCASAREQTQYFGPGTRLLVL.